These 14 T cell receptor beta chains were sequenced from one sample in a study of T cells in Graves' hyperthyroidism and ophthalmopathy. Amplified regions were TCR beta CDR3 sequences from RNA transcripts. Using the HTBI primer set, a first-round RT-PCR was run on the TCR CDR3. TCRdb called the multiplex PCR reads again in MiXCR, with one record for every CDR3 protein. The sample yields under 400,000 distinct CDR3 sequences, approximately 14% seen once. The sequenced material came from blood. These TCRs come from a woman younger than 35 with Graves' hyperthyroidism that later progressed to Graves' ophthalmopathy.

V gene TRBV4-1 combines with J gene TRBJ2-2, with a possible D match to TRBD2 (6 bases). CDR1 and CDR2 (germline): MGHRA, YSYEKL. This CDR3 spans 19 amino acids. The V gene lost 2 bases and the J gene lost 2 bases, with 21 bases spanning the gap. CDR3 DNA sequence: TGCGCCAGCAGCCAATATAAAACGCCGCTAGCGCCTAACACCGGGGAGCTGTTTTTT. Protein: CASSQYKTPLAPNTGELFF.

This clonotype was picked up a small number of times. This rearrangement joins TRBV5-8 to TRBJ2-3; 8 nucleotides line up with TRBD2. Germline V lookup: CDR1 SGHTS, CDR2 YDEGEE. The CDR3 is 16 residues long. V trimming: 4 bases; J trimming: 3 bases; junction bases outside the gene matches: 10. The CDR3 sequence: CASSHRGLAGTDTQYF. For the CDR3, the DNA is TGTGCCAGCAGCCATAGGGGGTTAGCGGGGACAGATACGCAGTATTTT.

A note on this clonotype: The junction differs from germline at one of its ends, possibly a read error. V and J are TRBV29-1 and TRBJ1-4; D possibly corresponds to TRBD1 (5 bases). The CDR3 sequence is 15 residues long. Germline V lookup: CDR1 SQVTM, CDR2 ANQGSEA. The CDR3 region has the DNA TGCAACGTTGAAGACTCCGGGGCGACTAATGAAAAACTGTTTTTT. Its translation is CNVEDSGATNEKLFF.

The rearrangement uses TRBV27 and TRBJ2-5; 10 nucleotides match TRBD2. The CDR3 is 16 amino acids. Germline trimming cut 5 bases from V and 5 bases from J; bases unmatched to any gene: 11. Germline-derived CDR1 and CDR2 are MNHEY and SMNVEV (reference sequence). The CDR3: CASSPPGLAFSETQYF. CDR3 nucleotides: TGTGCCAGCAGTCCGCCGGGACTAGCGTTTTCGGAGACCCAGTACTTC.

This chain links TRBV5-1 with TRBJ2-3, with 11 nucleotides matching TRBD2. V was pared by 2 bases and J by 1 base, with 6 bases of the junction left unmatched. This CDR3 contains 17 residues. Germline-derived CDR1 and CDR2 are SGHRS and YFSETQ. The CDR3 sequence: CASSFGTSGAGTDTQYF. The CDR3 coding sequence is TGCGCCAGCAGCTTCGGGACTAGCGGAGCTGGCACAGATACGCAGTATTTT.

This clonotype was seen only a few times. The chain links TRBV24-1 to TRBJ1-1, with D uncertain. CDR1 is KGHDR, CDR2 SFDVKD, per germline. The CDR3 consists of 12 residues. The CDR3 is CATRGWNTEAFF. DNA of the CDR3: TGTGCTACCCGAGGATGGAACACTGAAGCTTTCTTT.

This clonotype was seen many times. V and J are TRBV20-1 and TRBJ2-1; D call uncertain. Per the germline V gene, CDR1 is DFQATT and CDR2 is SNEGSKA (reference sequence). Between the trimmed V and J ends, which lost 0 bases and 10 bases, there was a span of 16 bases. This CDR3 spans 14 amino acids. CDR3 DNA sequence: TGCAGTGCTAGAGATCCGTCACGAACTACAGAGCAGTTCTTC. Residues: CSARDPSRTTEQFF.

This clonotype was found many times. The V call is TRBV7-9, the J call TRBJ1-2; D not certain. This CDR3 is 13 amino acids long. Deletions cut 4 bases from V and 6 bases from J, with 12 bases between. Germline CDR1 reads SEHNR; CDR2 reads FQNEAQ (reference sequence). For the CDR3, the DNA is TGTGCCAGCAGCTCCCTGGACGGGAATGGCTACACCTTC. This translates into CASSSLDGNGYTF.

The rearrangement uses TRBV12-3 or TRBV12-4 and TRBJ2-7, with D perhaps assigned TRBD1 or TRBD2 (7 bases each). Deletions cut 2 bases from V and 5 bases from J, with 16 bases between. The CDR3 extends over 15 amino acids. The CDR3 DNA reads as TGTGCCAGCAGTTTAACAGGGGTGGGGGGGGACGAGCAGTACTTC. Its protein product is CASSLTGVGGDEQYF.

This clonotype was detected only a few times. The V and J genes are TRBV4-3 and TRBJ2-3, with a weak D call TRBD2 (6 bases). The V gene lost 4 bases and the J gene lost 3 bases, with 23 bases spanning the gap. Germline assignment: CDR1 LGHNA and CDR2 YSLEER. CDR3 length: 18 residues. CDR3 sequence: CASSRQDLARSATDTQYF. CDR3 nucleotides: TGCGCCAGCAGCCGCCAAGATCTAGCGAGGAGCGCGACAGATACGCAGTATTTT.

With respect to this clonotype: This may be a read error, as it is one base from a much larger clone. The rearrangement joins TRBV28 to TRBJ2-3; no reliable D call. Trimming took off 2 bases at V and 2 bases at J, with 8 bases between the two ends. Per the germline V gene, CDR1 is MDHEN and CDR2 is SYDVKM. The CDR3 is made up of 14 amino acids. This CDR3 reads CASSLEPLTDTQYF. For the CDR3, the DNA is TGTGCCAGCAGTTTAGAGCCCCTCACAGATACGCAGTATTTT.

This clonotype was picked up many times. The rearrangement links TRBV3-1 to TRBJ1-1; TRBD1 matches at 7 bases. Unmatched junction bases numbered 4, after V lost 1 base and J lost 11 bases. CDR3 length: 12 amino acids. Per germline, CDR1 LGHDT and CDR2 YNNKEL (reference sequence). The DNA for the CDR3 is TGTGCCAGCAGCCAAGTGACAGGGCAGGCTTTCTTT. This codes for CASSQVTGQAFF.

This clonotype was seen a handful of times. The chain recombines TRBV4-1 with TRBJ2-1, with D possibly TRBD1 on 6 matching bases. In germline, CDR1 is MGHRA, CDR2 YSYEKL. V lost 3 bases, J lost 4 bases, and 10 bases lay in between. The CDR3 loop spans 14 amino acids. The chain's CDR3 is CASSQGALYNEQFF. In DNA, the CDR3 is TGCGCCAGCAGCCAGGGGGCCCTATACAATGAGCAGTTCTTC.

The J gene is TRBJ2-1, the V gene TRBV5-1, with D hard to call. This CDR3 comprises 11 residues. Trimming pared 5 bases from V and 6 bases from J, leaving 6 bases between. Germline V gene sequence: CDR1 SGHRS, CDR2 YFSETQ. The CDR3 reads CASRQSNEQFF. DNA of the CDR3: TGCGCCAGCAGACAAAGCAATGAGCAGTTCTTC.